This T cell receptor beta chain was sequenced during a study of blood T cell repertoires in COVID-19. Across the study: There were acute and convalescent COVID-19 samples, and they came from the United States, Italy and Spain. The analysed material was cDNA or gDNA that came from T cells, B-cell-depleted T cells, or PBMCs.

After removal of 6 bases from V and 8 bases from J, the junction contained 5 bases not matched to a gene. This CDR3 spans 13 amino acids. Original handling: Nucleated cell counts were estimated from reference gene primer amplification. Using immunoSEQ multiplex PCR, the repertoire was profiled, and TCRdb retains in-frame clones only, with some absent. D and trimming come from the DNA, and the V and J calls and clone size come from that table. The data show fewer than 400,000 clones, roughly 86% seen once. Study members were between roughly 18 and 89 years old and lived in fewer than 30 US regions. This sequence was found in a woman younger than 45 who had recovered from COVID-19. V and J are TRBV12-3 or TRBV12-4 and TRBJ2-1; 9 nucleotides match TRBD1. Specimen: PBMCs or T cells enriched from blood (not recorded which). The CDR3 loop is CASRKTGGDEQFF. The CDR3 DNA reads as TGTGCCAGCAGGAAGACAGGGGGAGATGAGCAGTTCTTC.